The subject of this entry is one T cell receptor beta chain. The data belong to a study of T cell changes during pregnancy in multiple sclerosis. Clones were sequenced by immunoSEQ multiplex PCR, and TCRdb holds only the in-frame ones, with some missing. The table includes roughly 24,000 clones, more than 80% detected once. The CDR3 is made up of 15 amino acids. In germline, CDR1 is ENHRY, CDR2 SYGVKD. V lost 3 bases and J lost 3; bases outside the gene matches: 4. This sequence was found in a female donor in good health, enrolled as a control in a pregnancy study. The material sequenced was CD8+ T cells from peripheral blood mononuclear cells, taken in the first trimester of pregnancy. The chain carries TRBV10-3 and TRBJ2-3; 9 bases map to TRBD1. In nucleotides, the CDR3 is TGTGCCATCAGTGATCGGACAGGGGTGACAGATACGCAGTATTTT. Translating gives CAISDRTGVTDTQYF.